This entry describes one T cell receptor (beta chain). Under the authors' procedure: Reference gene primer amplification yielded estimated nucleated cell counts. Method: immunoSEQ multiplex PCR; TCRdb's copy keeps in-frame clones and lacks some. V, J and clone size were drawn from that table, and D and trimming were deduced from the DNA. The table includes about 100,000 clones, around 90% detected once. The sample belongs to a study of blood T cell repertoires in COVID-19. Study-wide context: The cDNA or gDNA used as material had been derived from T cells, B-cell-depleted T cells, or PBMCs.

Germline loops: CDR1 KGHSH, CDR2 LQKENI. J lost 4 bases, V lost 3 bases, and 11 bases had no gene match. The length of the CDR3 is 16 residues. The Seattle patients, enrolled during active infection, were followed longitudinally. This chain links TRBV18 with TRBJ1-2; 7 nucleotides match TRBD1. The sequence was obtained from a human donor with COVID-19, enrolled during active disease. The donor label of this sample is uncertain. The specimen sequenced was peripheral blood. The CDR3 DNA is TGTGCCAGCTCACCGCCAAACAGGGGTGGGTCCTATGGCTACACCTTC. It is translated as CASSPPNRGGSYGYTF.